The T cell receptor beta chain under discussion was sequenced for a study of cytomegalovirus exposure and HLA in healthy donors listed by TCRdb under 2017. Regarding the complete study: According to an earlier analysis of 550 to 700 of the donors, some 180 million T cells yielded some 120 million unique TCR beta sequences and about 300 Gb of sequence data. Around 320 gigabases of sequencing data and approximately 80 million unique TCR sequences were included in an early release covering roughly 700 HLA-typed donors. Of the roughly 390 genotyped donors, 81% fell in the genetic ancestry cluster associated with self-reported Caucasian donors. The study aimed to test whether signatures of past pathogen exposure could be identified by cataloging public T cell receptors. The study profiled the T cell repertoires of around 700 subjects by immunosequencing and related them to cytomegalovirus serostatus. Along with the approximately 650-subject first cohort, a separate validation cohort of over a hundred different subjects was used. To predict cytomegalovirus infection status, the study combined high-throughput TCR immunosequencing, statistical association of individual TCRs with disease status, and machine learning. In a later analysis, previously published TCR beta repertoires from several hundred donors were re-analyzed and high-resolution HLA genotyping was added so that TCR occurrence patterns could be studied. In the later analysis, no new phenotypic data were used to find candidate immune exposures; instead, reliance was placed on TCR beta sequences and their occurrence across donors. An earlier analysis of some 500 of the donors applied high-throughput TCR beta sequencing to assess whether each TCR beta V gene segment acted as functional or pseudogenic. Donor age, sex, ethnicity and CMV serostatus were collected together with the repertoire data. A later genetic analysis used genome-wide SNP genotypes for about 65% of the 666 donors, treating that subset as a discovery cohort. Every discovery cohort repertoire had been produced on one sequencing platform. Both class I and class II loci were covered by HLA typing, at four-digit resolution. Typing coverage varied by locus: roughly 620-640 donors for A, B, C, DRB1 and DQB1; roughly 500 for DQA1; about 590 for DPA1; around 450 for DPB1. Four to six DR-DQ haplotypes were handled as single units for association and clustering, since linkage in the cohort was strong. Across approximately 420 genotyped donors of the cohort, an average of approximately 220,000 unique TCR beta nucleotide sequences per donor were sequenced, and approximately 19% of those sequences were non-productive.

Broad study findings and their caveats: The cohort was sequenced for TCR beta chains only, and without alpha or paired-chain data the features that could be detected were limited. In an earlier analysis of more than 450 of the donors, most TCR beta V segments were observed in productive rearrangements about 87% or about 30% of the time, broadly matching IMGT annotations. Cytomegalovirus status was reported to be diagnosed by the classifier with high specificity and sensitivity in both the original and validation cohorts. The study listed 164 TCR beta chains as associated with cytomegalovirus. Sequencing depth was assumed to be roughly uniform across donors in the presence/absence analyses, though that assumption may not hold. A few of the identified cytomegalovirus-associated TCR beta chains were confirmed in vitro to be specific for cytomegalovirus antigens. When HLA alleles, especially DR and DQ, strongly co-occurred, TCR associations were difficult to assign to individual alleles. A later genetic analysis reported fewer N-insertions in productive TCRs among donors in an Asian-associated ancestry cluster than the roughly 700-donor mean. A cluster of highly shared sequence variants was judged likely to be a technical artifact of the sequencing pipeline. A later genetic analysis associated a missense DCLRE1C variant with V-gene and J-gene trimming of TCR beta chains, and an independent cohort replicated the association. HLA typing was unavailable for some donors at each locus, so association tests used only the typed subset. A further reported finding was that TCR beta sequences accurately predicted the HLA-A and HLA-B alleles for most subjects in the first cohort. Linkage disequilibrium might explain the correlated functional status among segregating V segments, but an unknown experimental factor could not be ruled out. For the cohort, immune exposure information was limited to CMV serostatus. In a later analysis, HLA-associated TCR beta chains were found to be more clonally expanded and to have lower generation probabilities than equally common non-associated chains. Some IMGT-functional V segments, including TRBV6-2 and TRBV6-3, could not be told apart with the 87-base-pair reads, so those segments were excluded. Most TCR sequences were observed very rarely across donors, whereas some public TCRs were present in many individuals. The authors suggested that the approach could potentially be extended to other disease states and immunological phenotypes. In a later analysis, about 16,000 TCR beta sequences were associated with specific HLA alleles at a false discovery rate of 0.05. A later analysis found that TCR association rates varied across HLA loci, with DRB1 alleles showing the most associated TCRs and HLA-C alleles the fewest. Around 16 rarely observed V segments, including chromosome 9 orphons, were excluded from the earlier analysis of a few hundred of the donors because counts were too low. A later analysis reported that several top co-occurrence clusters appeared linked to parvovirus B19, influenza, CMV and Epstein-Barr virus. In a later analysis, most CMV-associated TCR beta chains were found to appear HLA-restricted, with HLA associations seemingly driven largely by CMV exposure.

With regard to this clone: Its antigen specificity is not known. Nothing much larger sits one base from this clone, and base qualities are not available.

From the cysteine through the phenylalanine, the CDR3 covers 16 amino acids. The DNA shown is the 48-base CDR3, in frame from base 1. CDR1 SGHRS and CDR2 YFSETQ are derived from the germline V gene. Trimming at the junction amounts to 0 bases on V and 0 bases on J, and the germline ends lie 7 bases apart. The cohort comprised 670 or so healthy bone marrow donors. At the time of sampling, every cohort member was nominally healthy, though immune exposures that went unrecorded were likely present. The donor tested CMV seronegative and was one of the 352 seronegative cohort members. Every donor gave a peripheral blood sample, and the peripheral blood mononuclear cells from that sample were used for TCR beta sequencing. The Qiagen DNeasy Blood Extraction Kit was used to extract genomic DNA from the blood cell samples. Receptors were amplified or captured by the immunoSEQ multiplex PCR assay. For the multiplex PCR, a mixture combining 60 forward primers for TCR Vbeta segments and 13 reverse primers for TCR Jbeta segments was used. Amplification of the CDR3 region of rearranged TCR beta genes was performed with a multiplex PCR assay on genomic DNA. The Illumina HiSeq System was used to sequence the amplified TCR beta libraries as 87-base-pair reads. Under the source paper's analysis protocol: Across the 670 or so repertoires, a later analysis counted roughly 77 million unique TCR beta chains, roughly 11 million of which were shared by at least two donors. To remove PCR and sequencing errors, raw reads were error-corrected and collapsed into unique sequences using a nearest-neighbor algorithm that merged closely related sequences. V, D and J gene segments were assigned by aligning CDR3 sequences to IMGT reference sequences. Each retained sequence needed at least a six-nucleotide match to both a V gene segment and a J gene segment. A rearrangement counted as productive if the CDR3 had no stop codons and remained in frame with V and J, and every other rearrangement counted as non-productive. Following IMGT convention, CDR3 was defined as the stretch from the second conserved V-encoded cysteine to the conserved J-encoded phenylalanine. The earlier analysis of about 590 of the donors excluded sequences that lacked an unambiguous match to a single V gene segment. An earlier analysis of 587 of the donors called V segments functional above 56.7% productive rearrangements and segregating when the between-donor standard deviation exceeded 5%. A statistical classification framework was developed to diagnose cytomegalovirus status using the catalog of TCR beta chain sequences. V and J gene assignment, in a later analysis, came from comparing TCR nucleotide sequences with IMGT/GENE-DB human TR gene sequences. Using the TCRdist pipeline, a later analysis assigned CDR3 sequences along with most-parsimonious VDJ recombination scenarios. A later analysis defined each TCR beta chain by its CDR3 amino acid sequence plus V-gene family, and excluded reads lacking a unique V-gene family. To address suspected cross-contamination and a sequencing artifact, a later analysis removed around 590 highly shared, low-generation-probability nucleotide sequences. In a later analysis, a clonal expansion index for each public chain was calculated from normalized within-repertoire ranks of inferred template counts. In a later analysis, generation probabilities were computed with a VDJ recombination model fitted to out-of-frame rearrangements, and the resulting probabilities were checked against IGoR. A later analysis scored TCR-TCR, TCR-HLA and TCR-CMV co-occurrence with hypergeometric tests, applying a repertoire-size bias correction to TCR pairs. In a later analysis, false discovery rates were estimated by permuting HLA or CMV assignments 20 times. A later analysis grouped co-occurring TCRs with DBSCAN, adding TCRdist sequence similarity when clustering within HLA-allele-positive subsets. Repertoires with fewer than 30,000 or more than 120,000 public chains were left out of co-occurrence clustering, as were about 5 repertoires with anomalous nucleotide sharing. Sourced from immuneACCESS, this table was stored by TCRdb with only in-frame sequences that have V and J called. A share of the clones is absent; for the studies checked, an unresolved V gene accounts for under half, and the remainder has no known explanation. The DNA was the basis for D and trimming; V, J and clone size are from that table. Present in this sample are roughly 200,000 clones, 70% to 90% of which were seen just once. The top ten clonotypes cover roughly 0.32% of the sample.

The clonotype comes from a woman aged 30 to 39 in good health and CMV-seronegative. The V and J segments used are TRBV5-1 and TRBJ2-6, with TRBD2 as a weak D call on 5 bases. The sequenced material came from PBMCs. The CDR3 reads CASSLGETSGANVLTF. In nucleotide form, the sequence is TGCGCCAGCAGCTTGGGGGAGACCTCTGGGGCCAACGTCCTGACTTTC.